The rows below give T cell receptor beta chains drawn from one sample of a study of cytomegalovirus exposure and HLA in healthy donors. Some clones are missing from TCRdb's copy, which holds only in-frame ones; the method was immunoSEQ multiplex PCR. Counted here are 120,000 to 150,000 clones, 70% to 75% occurring once; the ten biggest clones make up about 1.2%. Specimen: PBMCs. The receptors were sampled from a woman in her 40s in good health and CMV-seronegative. The CDR3 runs from the conserved cysteine through the conserved F or W. Fields, in order: J gene, D gene, V gene, CDR3 protein. The D gene is left open where the match is weak.

TRBJ1-2 | TRBD1 | TRBV28 | CASSLLEGPQGALGYTF
TRBJ2-1 | TRBD2 | TRBV25-1 | CASGRGGAYNEQFF
TRBJ1-2 | . | TRBV9 | CASSVVAGVNGYTF
TRBJ2-3 | TRBD2 | TRBV27 | CASSLSGGTDTQYF
TRBJ1-1 | . | TRBV2 | CASIKNGRGTEAFF
TRBJ2-2 | . | TRBV4-1 | CASSQGAAFGTGELFF
TRBJ1-3 | . | TRBV19 | CASSPISGNTIYF
TRBJ1-1 | . | TRBV4-1 | CASSQGRNSYTEAFF
TRBJ1-6 | TRBD1 | TRBV18 | CASSPDRGYNSPLHF
TRBJ2-3 | TRBD2 | TRBV9 | CASSAGGGGSTDTQYF
TRBJ2-7 | TRBD1 | TRBV11-1 | CASSFFGPGQFFTYEQYF
TRBJ2-2 | TRBD1 | TRBV4-3 | CASSQVPYRTGGNTGELFF
TRBJ2-3 | TRBD2 | TRBV9 | CASNRGVSTDTQYF
TRBJ2-6 | . | TRBV27 | CASSRRGSGANVLTF
TRBJ1-2 | . | TRBV6-1 | CASSSEPGQGYGYTF
TRBJ1-1 | . | TRBV21-1 | CAIRRQGQDTEAFF
TRBJ1-1 | . | TRBV5-1 | CASSLDLLLQNTEAFF